This TCR beta chain was observed in a study of cytomegalovirus exposure and HLA in healthy donors. In the study overall: Earlier, almost 120 million unique TCR beta sequences were recovered from 170 million or so T cells by an analysis. The Caucasian-associated ancestry cluster held roughly 78% of around 380 genotyped donors. Study-wide results and limits: There were a few CMV-associated chains whose specificity for CMV antigens was confirmed in vitro. In a later analysis, common viral pathogens appeared linked to several of the most significant clusters.

13 Jbeta primers and 60 Vbeta primers were used for the PCR. Repertoires were generated with immunoSEQ multiplex PCR, while TCRdb's copy carries only in-frame clones and drops some. Of 120,000 or so clones listed, approximately 78% are singletons. The CDR3 runs 15 residues. Looked up from germline, CDR1 is SGDLS and CDR2 is YYNGEE. Comments on this clone: Its antigen is as yet unknown.

The clonotype comes from a woman aged 40 to 50 in good health and CMV-seronegative. Sequenced material: PBMCs. This rearrangement joins TRBV9 to TRBJ2-5; D may be TRBD1 (5 bases). The J call may be in error: the DNA end matches TRBJ2-7 better. DNA of the CDR3: TGTGCCAGCAGCGTAGCCGCCCTAGGGGCCTACGAGCAGTACTTC. It codes for CASSVAALGAYEQYF.